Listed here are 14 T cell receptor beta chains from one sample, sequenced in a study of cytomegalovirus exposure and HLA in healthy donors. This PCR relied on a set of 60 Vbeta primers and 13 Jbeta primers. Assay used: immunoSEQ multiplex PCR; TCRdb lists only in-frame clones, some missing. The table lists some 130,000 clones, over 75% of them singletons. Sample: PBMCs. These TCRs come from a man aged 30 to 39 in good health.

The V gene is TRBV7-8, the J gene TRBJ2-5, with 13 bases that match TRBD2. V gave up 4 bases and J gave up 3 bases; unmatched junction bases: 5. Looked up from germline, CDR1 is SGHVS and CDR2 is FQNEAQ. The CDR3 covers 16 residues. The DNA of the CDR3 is TGTGCCAGCAGCTCGGGGACTAGCGGGGTAAAAGAGACCCAGTACTTC. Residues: CASSSGTSGVKETQYF.

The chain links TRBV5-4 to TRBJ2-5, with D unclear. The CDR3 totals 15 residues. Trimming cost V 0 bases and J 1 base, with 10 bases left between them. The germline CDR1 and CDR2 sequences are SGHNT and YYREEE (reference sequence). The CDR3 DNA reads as TGTGCCAGCAGCTTGGCCGAGGTCGCCCAAGAGACCCAGTACTTC. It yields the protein CASSLAEVAQETQYF.

CDR3 in amino acids: CASSPRFRTGTPYEQYF. The CDR3, as DNA: TGTGCCAGCAGCCCCCGCTTTCGGACAGGGACCCCCTACGAGCAGTACTTC. The chain employs TRBV7-8 and TRBJ2-7; 8 bases match TRBD1. Germline V gene lookup returns CDR1 SGHVS and CDR2 FQNEAQ. With V trimmed by 5 bases and J by 2 bases, 14 bases remained unmatched. The CDR3 runs to 17 residues. Looking up the rest from reference TRBV7-8 and TRBJ2-7 gives the full variable domain: GAGVSQSPRYKVAKRGQDVALRCDPISGHVSLFWYQQALGQGPEFLTYFQNEAQLDKSGLPSDRFFAERPEGSVSTLKIQRTQQEDSAVYLCASSPRFRTGTPYEQYFGPGTRLTVT.

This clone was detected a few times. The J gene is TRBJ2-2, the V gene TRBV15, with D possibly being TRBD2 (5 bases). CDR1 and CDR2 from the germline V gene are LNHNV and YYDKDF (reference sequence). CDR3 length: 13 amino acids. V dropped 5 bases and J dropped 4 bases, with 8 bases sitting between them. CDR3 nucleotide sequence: TGTGCCACCAGCCCCGAGGGCACCGGGGAGCTGTTTTTT. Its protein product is CATSPEGTGELFF.

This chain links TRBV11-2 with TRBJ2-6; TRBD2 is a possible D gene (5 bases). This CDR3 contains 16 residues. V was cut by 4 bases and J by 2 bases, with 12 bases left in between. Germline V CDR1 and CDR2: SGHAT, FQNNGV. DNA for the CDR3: TGTGCCAGCAGCTCTAGTACGAGGGCTGGGGCCAACGTCCTGACTTTC. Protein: CASSSSTRAGANVLTF.

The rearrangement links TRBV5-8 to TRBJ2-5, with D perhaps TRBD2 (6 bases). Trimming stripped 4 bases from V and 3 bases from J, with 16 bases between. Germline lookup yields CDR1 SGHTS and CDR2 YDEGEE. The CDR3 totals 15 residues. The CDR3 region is CASSNGGSGEETQYF. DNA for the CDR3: TGTGCCAGCAGCAACGGGGGTTCGGGGGAAGAGACCCAGTACTTC. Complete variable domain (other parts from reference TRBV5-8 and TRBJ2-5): EAGVTQSPTHLIKTRGQQATLRCSPISGHTSVYWYQQALGLGLQFLLWYDEGEERNRGNFPPRFSGRQFPNYSSELNVNALELEDSALYLCASSNGGSGEETQYFGPGTRLLVL.

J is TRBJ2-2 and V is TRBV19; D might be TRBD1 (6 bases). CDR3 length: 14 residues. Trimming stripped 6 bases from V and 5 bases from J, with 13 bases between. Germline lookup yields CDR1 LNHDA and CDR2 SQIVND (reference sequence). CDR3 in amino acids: CASRSGGGTGELFF. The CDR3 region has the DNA TGTGCCAGTAGGAGTGGGGGCGGGACCGGGGAGCTGTTTTTT.

CDR3 region: CASSHGQGGDNEKLFF. The CDR3 coding sequence is TGTGCCAGCAGCCATGGACAGGGCGGGGATAATGAAAAACTGTTTTTT. The J gene is TRBJ1-4, the V gene TRBV4-2, with TRBD1 matching 8 bases. The CDR3 extends over 16 amino acids. The ends lost 3 bases at V and 4 bases at J; junction bases unmatched: 7. Germline assignment: CDR1 LGHNA and CDR2 YNFKEQ.

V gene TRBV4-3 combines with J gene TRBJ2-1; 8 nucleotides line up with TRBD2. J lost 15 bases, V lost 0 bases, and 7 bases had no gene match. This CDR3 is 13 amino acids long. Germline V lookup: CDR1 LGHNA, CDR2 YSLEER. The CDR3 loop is CASSQDRGGTAFF. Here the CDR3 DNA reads TGCGCCAGCAGCCAAGATCGGGGGGGGACTGCGTTCTTC.

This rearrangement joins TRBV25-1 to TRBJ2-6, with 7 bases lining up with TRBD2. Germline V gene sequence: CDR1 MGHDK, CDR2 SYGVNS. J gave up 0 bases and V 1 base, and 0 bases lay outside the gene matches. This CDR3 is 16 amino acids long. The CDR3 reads CASSEWGGSGANVLTF. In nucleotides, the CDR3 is TGTGCCAGCAGTGAATGGGGGGGCTCTGGGGCCAACGTCCTGACTTTC.

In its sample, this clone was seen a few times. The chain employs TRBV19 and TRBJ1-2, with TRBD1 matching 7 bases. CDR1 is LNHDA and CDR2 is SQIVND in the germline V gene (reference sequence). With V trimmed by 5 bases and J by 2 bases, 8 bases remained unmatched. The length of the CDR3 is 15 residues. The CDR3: CASSPRDSGNYGYTF. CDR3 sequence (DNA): TGTGCCAGTAGTCCTAGGGACAGCGGGAACTATGGCTACACCTTC.

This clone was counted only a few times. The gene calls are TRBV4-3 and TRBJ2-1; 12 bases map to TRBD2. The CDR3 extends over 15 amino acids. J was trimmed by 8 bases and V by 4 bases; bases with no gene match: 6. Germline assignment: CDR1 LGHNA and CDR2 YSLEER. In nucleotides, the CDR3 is TGCGCCAGCAGCCTTCGGACTAGCGGGATATATGAGCAGTTCTTC. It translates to CASSLRTSGIYEQFF.

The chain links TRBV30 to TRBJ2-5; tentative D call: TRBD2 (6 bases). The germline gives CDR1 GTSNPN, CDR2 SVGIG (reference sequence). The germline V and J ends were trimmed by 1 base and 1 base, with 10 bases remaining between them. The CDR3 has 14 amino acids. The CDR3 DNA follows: TGTGCCTGGAGTGAAGGAGGGTTCCAAGAGACCCAGTACTTC. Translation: CAWSEGGFQETQYF.

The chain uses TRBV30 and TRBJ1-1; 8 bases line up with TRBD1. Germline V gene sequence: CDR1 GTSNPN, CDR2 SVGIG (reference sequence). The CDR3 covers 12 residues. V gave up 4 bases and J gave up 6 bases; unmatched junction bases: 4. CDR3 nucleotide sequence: TGTGCCTGGAATACAGGGGGGGCTGAAGCTTTCTTT. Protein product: CAWNTGGAEAFF.